This T cell receptor beta chain is drawn from a study of human T cells and chemical hapten exposure. Time point here: patch test 3, about 24 weeks after DPC sensitization. Indicated treatment: therapeutic diphenylcyclopropenone sensitization with weekly scalp DPC. What the library attached to individual cDNA molecules were unique molecular identifiers. TCRdb ran MiXCR on the RACE reads and lists one entry per CDR3 protein. Of roughly 64,000 distinct CDR3 sequences in the sample, 9.5% to 11% were seen once. Study observations and caveats: Expanded TCRs created a significantly greater count of big CDR3 similarity clusters than controls did. TCRs above 1 in 1000 frequency stayed constant with DPC sensitization.

This clonotype was recorded a few times. Its antigen is as yet unknown. V shed 0 bases, J shed 5 bases, and the junction held 8 bases outside the gene matches. Looked up from germline, CDR1 is SGHNT and CDR2 is YYREEE (reference sequence). This CDR3 comprises 16 residues. The origin of this receptor is a woman between 25 and 40 years old with alopecia areata. Some clones in this sample may be carry-over from other donors' samples. V is TRBV5-4 and J is TRBJ2-7; 10 positions match TRBD2. The sample consisted of whole blood, taken in connection with sensitization to the hapten diphenylcyclopropenone (DPC). CDR3 DNA sequence: TGTGCCAGCAGCTTGGCGGGAGCGGGAGGGCCTGACGAGCAGTACTTC. As protein: CASSLAGAGGPDEQYF.